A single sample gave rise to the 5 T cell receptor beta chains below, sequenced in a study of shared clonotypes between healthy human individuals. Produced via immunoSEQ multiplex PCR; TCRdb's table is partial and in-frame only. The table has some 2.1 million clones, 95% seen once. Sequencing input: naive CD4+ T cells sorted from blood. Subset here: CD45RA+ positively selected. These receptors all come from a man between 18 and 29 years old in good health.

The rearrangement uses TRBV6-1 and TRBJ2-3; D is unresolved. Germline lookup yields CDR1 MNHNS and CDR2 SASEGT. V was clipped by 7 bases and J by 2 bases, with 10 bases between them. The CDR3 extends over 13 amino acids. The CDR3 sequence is CASIRALTDTQYF. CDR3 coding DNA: TGTGCCAGCATTCGGGCGCTCACAGATACGCAGTATTTT.

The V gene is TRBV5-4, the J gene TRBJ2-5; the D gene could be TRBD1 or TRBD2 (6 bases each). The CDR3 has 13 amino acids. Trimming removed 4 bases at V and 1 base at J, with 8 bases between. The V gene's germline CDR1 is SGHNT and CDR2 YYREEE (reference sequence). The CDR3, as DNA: TGTGCCAGCAGCCCGGGGGCCCAAGAGACCCAGTACTTC. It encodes CASSPGAQETQYF.

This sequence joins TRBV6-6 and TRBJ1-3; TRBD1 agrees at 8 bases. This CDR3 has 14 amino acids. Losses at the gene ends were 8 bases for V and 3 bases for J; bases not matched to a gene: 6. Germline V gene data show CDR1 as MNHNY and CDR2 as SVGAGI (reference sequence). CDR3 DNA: TGTGCCAGCGACCGCGACAGGGGTGGAAACACCATATATTTT. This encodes CASDRDRGGNTIYF.

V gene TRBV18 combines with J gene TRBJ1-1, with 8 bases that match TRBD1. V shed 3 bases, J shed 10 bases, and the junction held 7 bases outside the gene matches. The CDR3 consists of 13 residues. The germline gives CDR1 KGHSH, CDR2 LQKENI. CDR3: CASSPSGQGRAFF. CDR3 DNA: TGTGCCAGCTCACCTTCTGGACAGGGTCGAGCTTTCTTT.

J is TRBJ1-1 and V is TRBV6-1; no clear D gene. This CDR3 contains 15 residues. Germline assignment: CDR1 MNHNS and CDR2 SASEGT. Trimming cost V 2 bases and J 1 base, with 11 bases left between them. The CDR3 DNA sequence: TGTGCCAGCAGTGAATGGCCCGCAGGGAACACTGAAGCTTTCTTT. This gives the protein CASSEWPAGNTEAFF.